This TCR beta chain was captured by sequencing in a study of CXCR3-negative and CXCR3-positive naive CD8 T cells. Overall study findings and caveats: CXCR3 levels fell partly with cryopreservation; most assays relied on fresh PBMCs. High diversity, comparable across both naive subsets, contrasted with much lower diversity in memory CD8+ cells. TRB CDR3s of CXCR3-positive naive cells were more hydrophobic than those of CXCR3-negative naive cells.

The CDR3 is made up of 14 amino acids. Germline CDR1 and CDR2: SQVTM and ANQGSEA. Naive CD8+ T cells displayed a CD45RO-CCR7+CD27+CD95- phenotype. A word on this clonotype: Its antigen is unknown.

UMI-labeled 5' RACE yielded the TRB cDNA libraries. TCRdb reprocessed the 5' RACE reads, with one entry per CDR3 protein and no DNA. This repertoire includes approximately 66,000 distinct CDR3 sequences. Sequenced: naive CXCR3- CD8+ T cells from blood. The subset denotes: CD45RO-CCR7+CD27+CD95- naive CD8+ T cells lacking CXCR3 (TNR3-). The chain links TRBV29-1 to TRBJ1-2; the D gene TCRdb calls, TRBD1, cannot be checked with no DNA. This TCR came from a human donor in good health. Some clones in this sample may be carry-over from other donors' samples. This chain's CDR3 is CSVDPGEANYGYTF.